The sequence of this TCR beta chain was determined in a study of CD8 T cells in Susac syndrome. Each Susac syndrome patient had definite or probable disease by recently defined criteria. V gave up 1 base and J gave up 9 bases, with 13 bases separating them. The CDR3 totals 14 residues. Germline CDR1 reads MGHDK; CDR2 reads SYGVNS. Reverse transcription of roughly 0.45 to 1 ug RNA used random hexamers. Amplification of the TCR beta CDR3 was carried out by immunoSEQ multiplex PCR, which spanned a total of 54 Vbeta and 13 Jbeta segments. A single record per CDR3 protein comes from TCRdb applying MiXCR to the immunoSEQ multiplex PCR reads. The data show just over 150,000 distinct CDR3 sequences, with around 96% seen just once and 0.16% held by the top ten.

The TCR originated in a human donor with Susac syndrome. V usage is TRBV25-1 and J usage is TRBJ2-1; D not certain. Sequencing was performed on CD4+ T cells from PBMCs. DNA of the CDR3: TGTGCCAGCAGTGAATGGGCCCCAGCTTCTGAGCAGTTCTTC. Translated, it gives CASSEWAPASEQFF.